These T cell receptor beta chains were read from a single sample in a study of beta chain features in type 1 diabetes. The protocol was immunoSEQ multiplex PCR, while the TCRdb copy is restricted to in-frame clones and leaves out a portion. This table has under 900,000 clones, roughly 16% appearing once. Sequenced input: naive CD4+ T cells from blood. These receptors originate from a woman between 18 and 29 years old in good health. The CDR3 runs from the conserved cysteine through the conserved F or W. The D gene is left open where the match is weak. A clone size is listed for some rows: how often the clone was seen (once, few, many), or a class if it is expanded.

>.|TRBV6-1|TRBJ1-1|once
TGTGCCAGCATGAAGGGCCCGAACACTGAAGCTTTCTTT
CASMKGPNTEAFF
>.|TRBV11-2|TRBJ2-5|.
TGTGCCAGCAGCGCCTCGACTGTACTCCAAGAGACCCAGTACTTC
CASSASTVLQETQYF
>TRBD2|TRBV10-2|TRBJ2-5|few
TGCGCCACCTCATTAGCGGGAGAGGAGACCCAGTACTTC
CATSLAGEETQYF
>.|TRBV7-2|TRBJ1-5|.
TGTGCCAGCAGCTGGAGCCGGGGGGATCAGCCCCAGCATTTT
CASSWSRGDQPQHF
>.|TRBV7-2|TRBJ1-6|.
TGTGCCAGCAGCTTAAACGGCCTTGATTCACCCCTCCACTTT
CASSLNGLDSPLHF
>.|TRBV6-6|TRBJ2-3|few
TGTGCCAGCAGTTTTCGGGGACCAGATACGCAGTATTTT
CASSFRGPDTQYF
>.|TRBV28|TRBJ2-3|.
TGTGCCAGCAGTTGGCAGGGGGGAGGGGCGGATACGCAGTATTTT
CASSWQGGGADTQYF
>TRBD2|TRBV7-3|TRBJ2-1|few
TGTGCCAGCAGCTTTTCTTTGGTAGCGGGGTACAATGAGCAGTTCTTC
CASSFSLVAGYNEQFF
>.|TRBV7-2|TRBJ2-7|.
TGTGCCAGCAGTCAGGGACTCTACGAGCAGTACTTC
CASSQGLYEQYF
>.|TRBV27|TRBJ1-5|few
TGTGCCAGCAGTCAGGGTAGAAATCAGCCCCAGCATTTT
CASSQGRNQPQHF
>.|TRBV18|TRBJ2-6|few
TGTGCCAGCTCATTAGGACAGGCGGGAGGGGCCAACGTCCTGACTTTC
CASSLGQAGGANVLTF
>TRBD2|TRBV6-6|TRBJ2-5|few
TGTGCCAGCAGTTATTTCGCGACTAGCGGCCAAGAGACCCAGTACTTC
CASSYFATSGQETQYF
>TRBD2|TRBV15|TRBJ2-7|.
TGTGCCACCAGCAGAGATGGCGGGAGGGCCTCTCGGGAGCAGTACTTC
CATSRDGGRASREQYF
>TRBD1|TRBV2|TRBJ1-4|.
TGTGCCACAGGGGGCGACGAAAAACTGTTTTTT
CATGGDEKLFF
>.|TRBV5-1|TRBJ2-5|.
TGCGCCAGCAGCCCAGACAGACAAGAGACCCAGTACTTC
CASSPDRQETQYF
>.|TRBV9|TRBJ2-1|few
TGTGCCAGCAGCGTAGGTTCGATTAGGTTCGAGGAGCAGTTCTTC
CASSVGSIRFEEQFF
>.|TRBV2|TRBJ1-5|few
TGTGCCAGCAGTGAAGCGCCCCAGCCCCAGCATTTT
CASSEAPQPQHF
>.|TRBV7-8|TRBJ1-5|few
TGTGCCAGCAGCTTAGTTCGGACTAGCAATCAGCCCCAGCATTTT
CASSLVRTSNQPQHF
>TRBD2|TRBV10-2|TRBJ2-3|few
TGCGCCAGCAGTAGGGGATTAGCGGGAGGGGCAGATACGCAGTATTTT
CASSRGLAGGADTQYF
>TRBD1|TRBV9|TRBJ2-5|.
TGTGCCAGCAGTAGTCCCGGGACAGGTCCTGGGGAGACCCAGTACTTC
CASSSPGTGPGETQYF
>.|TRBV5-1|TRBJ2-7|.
TGCGCCAGCAGCTCTAGGAGCGACGGGGACGAGCAGTACTTC
CASSSRSDGDEQYF
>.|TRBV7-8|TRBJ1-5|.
TGTGCCAGCAGCCCCCTACAGTTCAATCAGCCCCAGCATTTT
CASSPLQFNQPQHF
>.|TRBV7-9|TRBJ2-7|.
TGTGCCAGCAGCTTAGCCGAGTTTAAAAGTTACGAGCAGTACTTC
CASSLAEFKSYEQYF
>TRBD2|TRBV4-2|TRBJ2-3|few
TGTGCCAGCAGCCAGAGACTAGCGGGAGGGCAGGCCACAGATACGCAGTATTTT
CASSQRLAGGQATDTQYF
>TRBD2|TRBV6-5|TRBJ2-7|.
TGTGCCAGCAGTTACTCTTTAGCGGGAGAGTCCTACGAGCAGTACTTC
CASSYSLAGESYEQYF
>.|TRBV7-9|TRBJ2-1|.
TGTGCCAGCAGCTTGGCCTACCGAACGAGCTCCTACAATGAGCAGTTCTTC
CASSLAYRTSSYNEQFF
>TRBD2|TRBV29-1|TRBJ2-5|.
TGCAGCGTTAATCGGCTAGATGAATTAAGCGGGAGGTCGGAATGGGAGACCCAGTACTTC
CSVNRLDELSGRSEWETQYF
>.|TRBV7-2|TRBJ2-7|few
TGTGCCAGCAGCTTAAGAGCCGGGACATTCTCCTACGAGCAGTACTTC
CASSLRAGTFSYEQYF
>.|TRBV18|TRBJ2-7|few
TGTGCCAGCTCACCGGGGGTTCCGGGAGTCTACGAGCAGTACTTC
CASSPGVPGVYEQYF
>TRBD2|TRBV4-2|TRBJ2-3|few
TGTGCCAGCAGCCAAGCGGGAGGTTCAACAGATACGCAGTATTTT
CASSQAGGSTDTQYF
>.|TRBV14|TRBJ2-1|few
TGTGCCAGCAGCCAAGAGGGTCAGACTCGCCTGTATACCTACAATGAGCAGTTCTTC
CASSQEGQTRLYTYNEQFF
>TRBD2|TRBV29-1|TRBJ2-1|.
TGCAGCACAGGACTAGCGGGAGGGAATTACAATGAGCAGTTCTTC
CSTGLAGGNYNEQFF
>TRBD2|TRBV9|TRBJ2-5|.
TGTGCCAGCAGCGCGGGACTAGCGGGGGAGACCCAGTACTTC
CASSAGLAGETQYF
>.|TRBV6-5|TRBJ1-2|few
TGTGCCAGCACTATACAGGGACTCTATGGCTACACCTTC
CASTIQGLYGYTF
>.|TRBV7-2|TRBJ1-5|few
TGTGCCAGCAGCCCCACGATGAGAGGTAGACCGCCCCAGCATTTT
CASSPTMRGRPPQHF
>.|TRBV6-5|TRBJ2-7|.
TGTGCCAGCATATCAGGACAATCCTACGAGCAGTACTTC
CASISGQSYEQYF